Sequencing of this T cell receptor beta chain was carried out in a study of CD4 T cells in relation to SARS-CoV-2 and coronaviruses (dated by TCRdb to the early 2020s). About the full investigation: In the ViraFEST assay, PBMCs were cultured with antigen for about eleven days, after which TCR beta CDR3s were sequenced to identify antigen-specific clonal expansions. An HIV-1 Nef peptide pool or a culture without peptide was used as the negative reference condition. For other donors in the study, expansion assays were sequenced with a different, Illumina-based TCR-beta assay. The Adaptive Biotechnologies TCR-sequencing kit was used to sequence samples from three pre-COVID donors and the naive versus memory experiments, whereas other data were Illumina-based. At the level of individual TCR clonotypes, the study measured memory CD4+ T cell crossreactivity between SARS-CoV-2 spike protein and common cold coronavirus spike proteins. Using patient-derived lymphoblastoid cell lines, the shared crossreactive spike epitopes were mapped to their HLA restriction. Study-level results and caveats: Small numbers of patients and of tested TCRs were a limitation of the study. No donor contributed both pre-pandemic and post-infection samples, which limited tracing the source of pre-existing responses. Compared with monoreactive clones, crossreactive clones had significantly weaker SARS-CoV-2-driven expansion, a result consistent with antigenic imprinting. Because the crossreactivity analysis focused on spike protein, crossreactivity against other viral proteins was not assessed. In about 60% of donors, memory CD4+ clonotypes turned up that crossrecognized SARS-CoV-2 and at least one common cold coronavirus spike.

CD4+ T cells from unexposed donors were collected before the COVID-19 pandemic (2011-2018). After approximately 11 days of culture, CD4+ T cells were isolated with the EasySep CD4+ T cell isolation kit. As cell number allowed, CD4+ T cells from unexposed donors were tested for reactivity to SARS-CoV-2 S and N and to four common cold coronavirus spike pools. PBMCs were cultured at two million per well in IMDM supplemented with 5% human AB serum and 9 to 10 IU/ml IL-2. Half of the culture medium was replaced with fresh IL-2-containing medium on days 3 and 7. In general, every peptide culture condition was set up in three replicate wells. Leukapheresis product for the unexposed donors was bought commercially. PBMCs were isolated from leukapheresis product or whole blood by Ficoll-Paque PLUS gradient centrifugation. PBMCs were either cryopreserved at -140 degrees C or used fresh in the expansion assay. The QIAamp Micro DNA Kit was used to extract genomic DNA from the CD4+ T cells.

This clone was counted once. The clone's antigen remains unknown. Base qualities are not provided; no much larger clone lies one nucleotide away. The germline ends are 19 bases apart after V is trimmed by 1 base and J by 6 bases. CDR1 and CDR2, looked up from the germline V gene, are SGHVS and FQNEAQ. From cysteine to phenylalanine, the CDR3 is 17 amino acids long. This entry keeps only the CDR3 DNA: 51 bases, framed from base 1. Libraries were prepared through the immunoSEQ multiplex PCR assay. The paper's processing steps were these. During preprocessing, nonproductive sequences were discarded, as were any CDR3s that did not begin with C, did not end with F or W, or were shorter than 7 amino acids. Antigen-specific clonotypes were called with the MANAFEST web app on the basis of expansion relative to the reference and to other culture wells. A clone was considered positive if the clone showed significant expansion compared with the reference culture in 2 of 3 replicate wells at an FDR below 0.05. For a clone to be considered positive, significant expansion relative to all other tandem wells and an odds ratio above 5 were also required. After three terminal residues were trimmed from each end, CDR3 homology was quantified as pairwise Levenshtein distance using the stringdist R package. Entries here come from immuneACCESS through TCRdb and include only in-frame sequences with V and J called. Some clones fail to appear in such tables; in the studies checked, an unresolved V gene covers under half of the shortfall, and the cause of the remainder is unknown. From that table come the V and J calls and clone size; the DNA was used to work out D and trimming. Counted in this sample were tens of thousands of clones; 76% of them appeared once. The ten largest account for over 15% of the sample.

The chain employs TRBV7-8 and TRBJ1-5, with an unclear D gene assignment. The clonotype was recovered from a human donor in good health. Sequenced: CD4+ T cells from PBMCs, cultured in vitro. The bases read TGTGCCAGCAGCTTAGTGAGTGGTTCGGGAGCGTTTCAGCCCCAGCATTTT. Translated, this is CASSLVSGSGAFQPQHF.